What follows are 4 T cell receptor beta chains derived from one specimen sequenced in a study of cytomegalovirus exposure and HLA in healthy donors. Both 60 Vbeta primers and 13 Jbeta primers went into the PCR. Sequencing used immunoSEQ multiplex PCR; TCRdb keeps in-frame clones, though not all of them. The sample shows about 120,000 clones, roughly 15% of them seen only once. The sequencing input was PBMCs. Source of these receptors: a female donor in good health and CMV-seropositive.

This clone was observed a few times. V and J are TRBV6-5 and TRBJ2-7; a possible D gene is TRBD2 (6 bases). The CDR3 extends over 16 amino acids. V shed 0 bases and J shed 6 bases, with 18 bases lying between them. The germline gives CDR1 MNHEY, CDR2 SVGAGI. The CDR3 nucleotides read TGTGCCAGCAGTTACTCGTCGGCGGGACCCTTCTTCGAGCAGTACTTC. Translation: CASSYSSAGPFFEQYF.

A few counts support this clone. This chain joins TRBV27 and TRBJ2-7, with D perhaps TRBD2 (6 bases). The CDR3 length is 13 residues. In germline, CDR1 is MNHEY, CDR2 SMNVEV (reference sequence). Deletions cut 6 bases from V and 0 bases from J, with 9 bases between. The CDR3 region has the DNA TGTGCCAGCAGGGAGGGGAGCTCCTACGAGCAGTACTTC. Its translation: CASREGSSYEQYF.

There are a few counts of this clone. The chain has TRBV4-3 and TRBJ2-3; 9 bases are shared with TRBD1. Germline V gene lookup returns CDR1 LGHNA and CDR2 YSLEER. This CDR3 is built from 14 residues. V was pared by 4 bases and J by 4 bases, with 3 bases of the junction left unmatched. The chain's CDR3 is CASSRDRVADTQYF. In DNA form, the CDR3 reads TGCGCCAGCAGCCGGGACAGGGTAGCAGATACGCAGTATTTT.

This clone was seen a handful of times. This chain links TRBV4-3 with TRBJ1-5, with a weak D call TRBD1 (6 bases). Looked up from germline, CDR1 is LGHNA and CDR2 is YSLEER. The CDR3 is made up of 15 amino acids. The V end lost 1 base, the J end lost 2 bases, and 9 bases lay between the germline ends. This CDR3 reads CASSQGRGGNQPQHF. Written as DNA, the CDR3 is TGCGCCAGCAGCCAAGGCAGGGGAGGCAATCAGCCCCAGCATTTT.